This TCR beta chain was sequenced during a study of blood T cells in healthy people across ages. A J-beta primer mix and a sample-barcoded 5' primer were used in a second PCR of roughly 6 to 11 cycles. Template switching added a 12-random-nucleotide identifier to every cDNA molecule. TCRdb reanalysed the 5' RACE reads using MiXCR and keeps one entry per CDR3 protein. The data hold 1.5 million to 2 million distinct CDR3 sequences, with about 50% observed a single time. The CDR3 is 15 amino acids. V lost 2 bases to trimming and J lost 13 bases; unmatched junction nucleotides: 14. CDR1 and CDR2 from the germline V gene are SEHNR and FQNEAQ (reference sequence).

The receptor's source is a woman aged 40 to 50 in good health. This chain connects TRBV7-9 to TRBJ2-1; the match to TRBD1 covers 7 bases. The specimen sequenced was blood. The CDR3 nucleotides read TGTGCCAGCAGCTTAAGGGGTGACAGGGAAGAGACCCAGTTCTTC. Translated: CASSLRGDREETQFF.